One T cell receptor (beta chain) is described in this entry. The target of this receptor is not known. There are no base qualities to consult, and no much larger clone falls within one base. Libraries were prepared through the immunoSEQ multiplex PCR assay. A mixture of 60 forward primers for TCR Vbeta segments and 13 reverse primers for TCR Jbeta segments was used in the multiplex PCR. Amplification of the CDR3 region of rearranged TCR beta genes was performed with a multiplex PCR assay on genomic DNA. Amplified TCR beta libraries were sequenced as 87-base-pair reads on the Illumina HiSeq System. On the study's bioinformatics: Across the 670 or so repertoires, a later analysis counted about 81 million unique TCR beta chains, roughly 11 million of which were shared by at least two donors. Raw reads were error-corrected and collapsed into unique sequences with a nearest-neighbor algorithm that merged closely related sequences to remove PCR and sequencing errors. CDR3 sequences were aligned to IMGT reference sequences to assign V, D and J gene segments. For a sequence to be retained, a match of at least six nucleotides to both a V gene segment and a J gene segment was required. A rearrangement was called productive if the CDR3 had no stop codons and remained in frame with V and J, and every other rearrangement was called non-productive. CDR3 was defined according to IMGT convention as the region running from the second conserved V-encoded cysteine to the conserved J-encoded phenylalanine. Sequences without an unambiguous match to a single V gene segment were excluded from the earlier analysis of approximately 560 of the donors. In an earlier analysis of some 590 of the donors, a V segment was called functional when productive rearrangements were above 56.7%, and segregating when the standard deviation between donors exceeded 5%. A statistical classification framework was built to diagnose cytomegalovirus status from the catalog of TCR beta chain sequences. In a later analysis, TCR nucleotide sequences were compared against IMGT/GENE-DB human TR gene sequences so that V and J genes could be assigned. In a later analysis, CDR3 sequences and most-parsimonious VDJ recombination scenarios were assigned using the TCRdist pipeline. In a later analysis, every TCR beta chain was defined by the combination of its CDR3 amino acid sequence and its V-gene family, and reads without a unique V-gene family were dropped. To address suspected cross-contamination and a sequencing artifact, a later analysis removed a few hundred highly shared, low-generation-probability nucleotide sequences. For each public chain, a later analysis derived a clonal expansion index from normalized ranks of inferred template counts within each repertoire. In a later analysis, generation probabilities were computed using a VDJ recombination model fitted to out-of-frame rearrangements, and the results were checked against IGoR. Hypergeometric tests were used in a later analysis to score TCR-TCR, TCR-HLA and TCR-CMV co-occurrence, with a repertoire-size bias correction applied to the TCR pairs. False discovery rates were estimated in a later analysis by permuting HLA or CMV assignments 20 times. In a later analysis, co-occurring TCRs were grouped using DBSCAN, and TCRdist sequence similarity was added for clustering within HLA-allele-positive subsets. For co-occurrence clustering, repertoires with fewer than 30,000 or more than 120,000 public chains were excluded, along with five repertoires with anomalous nucleotide sharing. The table was pulled from immuneACCESS by TCRdb, which kept in-frame rearrangements only. Such tables lose some clones; where checked, under half of the loss comes from unresolved V genes, and the rest has no known cause. V, J and clone size are those of that table, while D and trimming were read from the DNA. In this sample the table shows some 70,000 clones, around 77% of which occur a single time. Approximately 5.4% of the sample lies in the top ten.

V loses 5 bases at its end and J loses 3 bases; junction bases beyond the gene matches: 5. CDR3 length: 15 amino acids, cysteine to phenylalanine. Only CDR3 DNA is held: 45 bases, read in frame from base 1. Based on the germline V gene (reference sequence), the CDR1 and CDR2 sequences are MNHEY and SMNVEV. The cohort comprised 666 healthy bone marrow donors. At the time of sampling, all cohort members were nominally healthy, though unrecorded immune exposures were likely present. The donor was CMV seropositive and belonged to the group of more than 250 seropositive cohort members. A peripheral blood sample was provided by each donor, and peripheral blood mononuclear cells were used for TCR beta sequencing. The Qiagen DNeasy Blood Extraction Kit was used to extract genomic DNA from the blood cell samples. These data are taken from a study of cytomegalovirus exposure and HLA in healthy donors (dated by TCRdb to the late 2010s). Regarding the research as a whole: An earlier analysis of 550 to 700 of the donors reported approximately 300 Gb of sequence data and some 120 million unique TCR beta sequences from about 179 million T cells. An early release that covered about 600 HLA-typed donors contained about 300 gigabases of sequencing data and 65 million to 100 million unique TCR sequences. Of the roughly 390 genotyped donors, about 80% fell in the genetic ancestry cluster associated with self-reported Caucasian donors. The study aimed to test whether cataloging public T cell receptors could reveal signatures of past pathogen exposure. The study profiled the T cell repertoires of some 610 subjects by immunosequencing and related them to cytomegalovirus serostatus. A separate validation cohort of 100 to 150 different subjects was used in addition to the roughly 700-subject first cohort. To predict cytomegalovirus infection status, the study combined high-throughput TCR immunosequencing, statistical association of individual TCRs with disease status, and machine learning. A later analysis re-analyzed previously published TCR beta repertoires from 550 to 700 donors and added high-resolution HLA genotyping to study TCR occurrence patterns. Rather than using new phenotypic data, the later analysis identified candidate immune exposures from TCR beta sequences and from how often those sequences occurred across donors. To decide whether each TCR beta V gene segment behaved as functional or pseudogenic, an earlier analysis of some 580 of the donors relied on high-throughput TCR beta sequencing. Donor age, sex, ethnicity and CMV serostatus were compiled alongside the repertoire data. A later genetic analysis took genome-wide SNP genotypes for about 60% of the roughly 670 donors and used that subset as a discovery cohort. Every discovery cohort repertoire had been produced on one sequencing platform. Both class I and class II loci were covered by HLA typing, at four-digit resolution. Typing coverage varied by locus: about 629-640 donors for A, B, C, DRB1 and DQB1; about 520 for DQA1; more than 600 for DPA1; approximately 450 for DPB1. Several DR-DQ haplotypes were treated as single units for association and clustering because of strong linkage in the cohort. Among about 370 genotyped donors of the cohort, an average of roughly 230,000 unique TCR beta nucleotide sequences was sequenced per donor, of which roughly 17% were non-productive. What the study reported, not specific to this receptor: The classifier was reported to diagnose cytomegalovirus status with high specificity and sensitivity in both the original and validation cohorts. According to a later analysis, parvovirus B19, influenza, CMV and Epstein-Barr virus appeared linked to several top co-occurrence clusters. According to the authors, the approach could potentially be generalized to other disease states and immunological phenotypes. A later analysis found that most CMV-associated TCR beta chains appeared HLA-restricted, with HLA associations seemingly driven largely by CMV exposure. A further reported finding was that TCR beta sequences accurately predicted the HLA-A and HLA-B alleles for most subjects in the first cohort. A later analysis associated some 17,000 TCR beta sequences with specific HLA alleles at a false discovery rate of 0.05. A later analysis found that TCR association rates varied across HLA loci, with DRB1 alleles showing the most associated TCRs and HLA-C alleles the fewest. A cluster of highly shared sequence variants was judged likely to be a technical artifact of the sequencing pipeline. A few of the identified cytomegalovirus-associated TCR beta chains were confirmed in vitro to be specific for cytomegalovirus antigens. For the cohort, immune exposure information was limited to CMV serostatus. Across donors, most TCR sequences were observed very rarely, whereas some public TCRs were present in many individuals. According to a later genetic analysis, donors in an Asian-associated ancestry cluster had fewer N-insertions in productive TCRs than the approximately 700-donor mean. In a later analysis, HLA-associated TCR beta chains showed more clonal expansion and lower generation probabilities than non-associated chains that were equally common. Because counts were too low, 15 to 20 rarely observed V segments, including chromosome 9 orphons, were excluded from the earlier analysis of 500 to 700 of the donors. HLA typing was unavailable for some donors at each locus, so association tests used only the typed subset. In an earlier analysis of approximately 600 of the donors, most TCR beta V segments were observed in productive rearrangements about 87% or about 30% of the time, broadly matching IMGT annotations. In a later genetic analysis, a missense DCLRE1C variant was associated with V-gene and J-gene trimming of TCR beta chains, and the association was replicated in an independent cohort. Only TCR beta chains were sequenced in this cohort, and the absence of alpha or paired-chain data limited detectable features. Roughly uniform sequencing depth across donors was assumed in presence/absence analyses, although this assumption may not hold. Linkage disequilibrium might explain the correlated functional status among segregating V segments, but an unknown experimental factor could not be excluded. Strong co-occurrence of HLA alleles, especially DR and DQ, made assigning TCR associations to individual alleles difficult. The 87-base-pair reads could not distinguish some IMGT-functional V segments, including TRBV6-2 and TRBV6-3, so those segments were excluded. The study gave a list of 150 to 200 TCR beta chains associated with cytomegalovirus.

The chain links TRBV27 with TRBJ1-5; TRBD1 lines up with 9 middle nucleotides. This TCR came from a male donor in good health and CMV-seropositive. The sample comprised PBMCs. The CDR3 region has the sequence CASSNRGLPNQPQHF. The DNA sequence is as follows: TGTGCCAGCAGTAACAGGGGGCTCCCCAATCAGCCCCAGCATTTT.